The subject of this entry is one T cell receptor beta chain. The data derive from a study of cytomegalovirus exposure and HLA in healthy donors. PCR was performed using 60 Vbeta and 13 Jbeta primers. Data came from immunoSEQ multiplex PCR; TCRdb stores just in-frame clones and leaves some out. The repertoire has over 80,000 clones, around 73% of them found once; the top ten carry 3% to 4%. The V end lost 4 bases, the J end lost 8 bases, and 11 bases lay between the germline ends. Germline V gene data show CDR1 as LGHNA and CDR2 as YSLEER. The CDR3 consists of 12 residues. This sequence was found in a man in his forties in good health and CMV-seronegative. V gene TRBV4-3 combines with J gene TRBJ1-1; D gene ambiguous. Material for sequencing was PBMCs. Here the CDR3 reads CASSPGGGEAFF. DNA for the CDR3: TGCGCCAGCAGCCCAGGTGGAGGGGAAGCTTTCTTT.